This paragraph reports one T cell receptor beta chain. This sample was taken from a study of blood T cell repertoires in COVID-19. Study-level background: Specimens from acute and convalescent COVID-19 originated in the United States, Italy and Spain. T cells, B-cell-depleted T cells, or PBMCs provided the cDNA or gDNA that served as material.

The CDR3 totals 15 residues. V dropped 4 bases and J dropped 6; count of bases not matched to a gene: 5. Per the germline V gene, CDR1 is SNHLY and CDR2 is FYNNEI. Per the original methods: From reference gene primer amplification, estimates of nucleated cell counts were derived. Sequenced by immunoSEQ multiplex PCR; TCRdb stores in-frame clones only, minus some. V and J calls and clone size are copied from that table; D and trimming were computed from the DNA. Among about 90,000 clones listed, more than 65% were seen once. Sequencing input: peripheral blood. The chain combines TRBV2 with TRBJ1-4; 10 nucleotides line up with TRBD1. This TCR came from a man between 60 and 75 years old with acute or convalescent COVID-19. The CDR3 region has the DNA TGTGCCAGCAGTGGACAGGGGGCGCATCATGAAAAACTGTTTTTT. Its protein product is CASSGQGAHHEKLFF. Filled out from reference TRBV2 and TRBJ1-4, the complete variable domain reads EPEVTQTPSHQVTQMGQEVILRCVPISNHLYFYWYRQILGQKVEFLVSFYNNEISEKSEIFDDQFSVERPDGSNFTLKIRSTKLEDSAMYFCASSGQGAHHEKLFFGSGTQLSVL.